The next 4 T cell receptor beta chains were all read from a single sample in a study of radiation and T cells in renal cell carcinoma. Sequencing used immunoSEQ multiplex PCR; TCRdb keeps in-frame clones, though not all of them. Here the sample spans around 130,000 clones, approximately 90% being singletons. The time point: blood 2 weeks post-SBRT. The sample's treatment: 15 Gy SBRT to primary tumor, nephrectomy 4 weeks later. Sequences were derived from blood, sampled from a patient whose treatment included radiotherapy and nephrectomy. These receptors were taken from a woman in her seventies with renal cell carcinoma.

This chain links TRBV14 with TRBJ1-2, with 9 bases identical to TRBD1. V was clipped by 4 bases and J by 3 bases; unmatched bases: 6. Germline CDR1 SGHDN, CDR2 FVKESK. The CDR3 is 15 residues long. CDR3 region: CASSRNRDRDYGYTF. DNA for the CDR3: TGTGCCAGCAGCCGAAACCGGGACAGGGACTATGGCTACACCTTC.

This sequence joins TRBV28 and TRBJ2-6, with 7 bases aligning to TRBD2. Trimming cost V 6 bases and J 0 bases; bases outside gene matches: 11. CDR3 length: 18 amino acids. Germline V lookup: CDR1 MDHEN, CDR2 SYDVKM. The CDR3 sequence: CASSPLGGMGSGANVLTF. CDR3 DNA sequence: TGTGCCAGCAGCCCCCTCGGGGGGATGGGCTCTGGGGCCAACGTCCTGACTTTC.

DNA for the CDR3: TGTGCCCGCTCCGTGGGGGGTACAGATACGCAGTATTTT. Residues: CARSVGGTDTQYF. The chain links TRBV30 to TRBJ2-3, with a weak D call TRBD2 (6 bases). This CDR3 is built from 13 residues. Germline lookup yields CDR1 GTSNPN and CDR2 SVGIG (reference sequence). V was pared by 8 bases and J by 3 bases, with 15 bases between.

The CDR3 loop reads CAWKGDRGYEQYF. Here the CDR3 DNA reads TGTGCCTGGAAGGGGGACAGGGGCTACGAGCAGTACTTC. This chain joins TRBV30 and TRBJ2-7; 10 nucleotides line up with TRBD1. This CDR3 is 13 amino acids long. Germline V gene data show CDR1 as GTSNPN and CDR2 as SVGIG (reference sequence). J lost 3 bases, V lost 4 bases, and 3 bases had no gene match.